The 15 T cell receptor beta chains below all came from one sample that was sequenced in a study of cytomegalovirus exposure and HLA in healthy donors. PCR used 60 Vbeta primers and 13 Jbeta primers. Sequencing was performed with immunoSEQ multiplex PCR; in TCRdb, only in-frame clones are kept and a portion is missing. This table holds over 110,000 clones, around three quarters found once. The specimen was PBMCs. The receptors were gathered from a woman aged 40 to 50 in good health and CMV-seropositive.

The CDR3 DNA reads as TGCGCCAGCAGGGCTTTAACAGGGGTTGTGTGTCAGCCCCAGCATTTT. Translating it yields CASRALTGVVCQPQHF. The chain recombines TRBV5-1 with TRBJ1-5; the match to TRBD1 covers 7 bases. This CDR3 spans 16 amino acids. Per the germline V gene, CDR1 is SGHRS and CDR2 is YFSETQ. V lost 5 bases and J lost 6; bases outside the gene matches: 14.

V is TRBV7-9 and J is TRBJ1-2, with 9 bases identical to TRBD1. The trim removed 4 bases at V and 8 bases at J, leaving 8 bases unmatched. The CDR3 has 14 residues. The V gene's germline CDR1 is SEHNR and CDR2 FQNEAQ (reference sequence). This CDR3 is CASSSSGTGSGYTF. CDR3 DNA sequence: TGTGCCAGCAGCTCGTCCGGGACAGGGAGCGGCTACACCTTC.

The chain recombines TRBV5-8 with TRBJ1-3; weak D call: TRBD1 (5 bases). Per germline, CDR1 SGHTS and CDR2 YDEGEE. V gave up 0 bases and J gave up 1 base, with 11 bases separating them. The CDR3 length is 16 residues. CDR3 coding DNA: TGTGCCAGCAGCTTGGGACAGCAGACGTCTGGAAACACCATATATTTT. Translated, it gives CASSLGQQTSGNTIYF. Combining the CDR3 with reference TRBV5-8 and TRBJ1-3 gives the whole variable domain EAGVTQSPTHLIKTRGQQATLRCSPISGHTSVYWYQQALGLGLQFLLWYDEGEERNRGNFPPRFSGRQFPNYSSELNVNALELEDSALYLCASSLGQQTSGNTIYFGEGSWLTVV.

The chain links TRBV11-3 to TRBJ2-1; 7 bases agree with TRBD2. Germline CDR1 reads SGHNT; CDR2 reads YENEEA. The V segment lost 5 bases and the J segment 7 bases; nucleotides outside the gene matches: 5. The CDR3 consists of 13 residues. In nucleotides, the CDR3 is TGTGCCAGCAGCGGCGGGAGTAAAAATGAGCAGTTCTTC. Protein sequence: CASSGGSKNEQFF.

Only a few counts were recorded for this clone. The V and J genes are TRBV4-1 and TRBJ2-3; the D is unclear. Trimming removed 4 bases from V and 6 bases from J, with 11 bases in between. Germline V gives CDR1 MGHRA, CDR2 YSYEKL. The length of the CDR3 is 13 residues. The CDR3 DNA follows: TGCGCCAGCAGCCTCCCGCCCGAGGATACGCAGTATTTT. Its protein product is CASSLPPEDTQYF.

The gene calls are TRBV9 and TRBJ2-5; perhaps TRBD1 as D (7 bases). Per the germline V gene, CDR1 is SGDLS and CDR2 is YYNGEE. CDR3 length equals 15 residues. The V end was cut by 2 bases, the J end by 3 bases, with 14 bases between. CDR3 bases: TGTGCCAGCAGCGTGGCAGGGGGGATGGAAGAGACCCAGTACTTC. Amino acids: CASSVAGGMEETQYF.

The chain links TRBV25-1 to TRBJ2-3; weak D call: TRBD2 (6 bases). CDR3 length equals 15 residues. Germline lookup yields CDR1 MGHDK and CDR2 SYGVNS. Trimming stripped 8 bases from V and 6 bases from J, with 21 bases between. CDR3 DNA sequence: TGTGCCAGCCAAAACAGCGGGTTAGACGGGGATACGCAGTATTTT. Translating it yields CASQNSGLDGDTQYF.

The chain carries TRBV25-1 and TRBJ2-7; D is undetermined. Germline CDR1 and CDR2: MGHDK and SYGVNS. The CDR3 has 11 residues. Deletions cut 5 bases from V and 3 bases from J, with 5 bases between. CDR3 region: CASSSFYEQYF. CDR3 nucleotide sequence: TGTGCCAGCAGTTCATTCTACGAGCAGTACTTC.

This clone was seen only once. At one boundary the junction diverges from the germline segment, which might be a read error. This chain joins TRBV7-9 and TRBJ1-1; D gene unclear. This CDR3 is 14 amino acids long. Germline assignment: CDR1 SEHNR and CDR2 FQNEAQ (reference sequence). CDR3 bases: TGTTCCAGCAGCTTTGCCCCGGGAGAAACTGAAGCTTTCTTT. This codes for CSSSFAPGETEAFF.

The chain couples TRBV11-2 to TRBJ2-7, with D unresolved. V was trimmed by 5 bases and J by 3 bases, leaving 14 bases between them. Per germline, CDR1 SGHAT and CDR2 FQNNGV. The CDR3 has 14 residues. CDR3 in DNA: TGTGCCAGCAGCGTGACTGGAGACGACTACGAGCAGTACTTC. Translated, it gives CASSVTGDDYEQYF.

This clone was seen once. The chain uses TRBV11-3 and TRBJ2-3; TRBD2 is a possible D gene (6 bases). Germline V gene lookup returns CDR1 SGHNT and CDR2 YENEEA. The CDR3 is 16 amino acids. V shed 0 bases and J shed 0 bases, with 10 bases lying between them. The CDR3 DNA reads as TGTGCCAGCAGCTTAGAACTAGCTGCAAGCACAGATACGCAGTATTTT. This sequence encodes CASSLELAASTDTQYF.

The V call is TRBV5-1, the J call TRBJ2-7, with 11 positions matching TRBD2. Germline values: CDR1 SGHRS, CDR2 YFSETQ. After removal of 0 bases from V and 3 bases from J, the junction contained 5 bases not matched to a gene. CDR3 length equals 16 residues. The CDR3 is CASSLALTSGSYEQYF. The DNA of the CDR3 is TGCGCCAGCAGCTTGGCCTTAACTAGCGGGAGCTACGAGCAGTACTTC.

This chain joins TRBV18 and TRBJ1-1, with TRBD1 matching 9 bases. Trimming at V came to 1 base and at J to 4 bases, leaving 10 bases not matched to a gene. This CDR3 has 17 residues. Per germline, CDR1 KGHSH and CDR2 LQKENI. The CDR3 DNA is TGTGCCAGCTCACCACTAGGACAGGGGTGGTTGAGCACTGAAGCTTTCTTT. Its translation: CASSPLGQGWLSTEAFF.

The chain uses TRBV19 and TRBJ1-5; D is possibly TRBD1 (6 bases). The germline V and J ends were trimmed by 6 bases and 6 bases, with 9 bases remaining between them. From germline, CDR1 is LNHDA and CDR2 SQIVND (reference sequence). CDR3 length equals 12 residues. For the CDR3, the DNA is TGTGCCAGTAGCACAGGGTTTCAGCCCCAGCATTTT. Amino acids: CASSTGFQPQHF. The complete variable domain, with remaining parts taken from reference TRBV19 and TRBJ1-5, reads DGGITQSPKYLFRKEGQNVTLSCEQNLNHDAMYWYRQDPGQGLRLIYYSQIVNDFQKGDIAEGYSVSREKKESFPLTVTSAQKNPTAFYLCASSTGFQPQHFGDGTRLSIL.

J is TRBJ2-3 and V is TRBV6-6, with D possibly being TRBD2 (5 bases). Trimming stripped 0 bases from V and 8 bases from J, with 6 bases between. The CDR3 totals 12 residues. In germline, CDR1 is MNHNY, CDR2 SVGAGI (reference sequence). CDR3 DNA: TGTGCCAGCAGTTACTCGGGGAGTACGCAGTATTTT. Its protein is CASSYSGSTQYF.